This is a list of T cell receptor beta chains from one sample in a study of CD8 T cells in ankylosing spondylitis. MiXCR, applied by TCRdb to the 5' RACE reads, yields one record per CDR3 protein. The table has 200,000 to 250,000 distinct CDR3 sequences, over 9.5% seen once; the top ten hold less than 25%. The sample comprised blood, either unsorted or a sorted T cell fraction (not recorded which). The receptors were gathered from a male donor with ankylosing spondylitis or in good health (not recorded which). CDR3s include the opening cysteine and the closing phenylalanine or tryptophan. D genes are given only for firm matches. Clone size is given for some rows only: seen once, a few or many times, or a class if the clone is expanded.

few	TRBD2	TRBJ2-3	TRBV5-1	TGCGCCAGCAGCACGACTAGCGGGGATTCAGATACGCAGTATTTT	CASSTTSGDSDTQYF
few	TRBD1	TRBJ2-7	TRBV19	TGTGCCAGTAGTTCGGACAGGGAGAGCGAGCAGTACTTC	CASSSDRESEQYF
many	-	TRBJ2-7	TRBV5-1	TGCGCCAGCAGCTTGGAAGGCAGGGAAGTCGACGAGCAGTACTTC	CASSLEGREVDEQYF
-	-	TRBJ2-3	TRBV20-1	TGCAGTGCTAGGGACCGGACGGGACGAGAGACAGATACGCAGTATTTT	CSARDRTGRETDTQYF
many	TRBD1	TRBJ1-1	TRBV9	TGTGCCAGCAGCGCCAGGGGGGGAGTTGGTACTGAAGCTTTCTTT	CASSARGGVGTEAFF
many	TRBD1	TRBJ2-2	TRBV28	TGTGCCAGCAGTTACCGACAGGGTCCAAACACCGGGGAGCTGTTTTTT	CASSYRQGPNTGELFF
few	-	TRBJ2-2	TRBV7-3	TGTGCCAGCAGCTCCGGACCGAACACCGGGGAGCTGTTTTTT	CASSSGPNTGELFF
many	-	TRBJ2-3	TRBV6-2/TRBV6-3	TGTGCCAGCAGCCCCCACAATCTCCGGGACACGCAGTATTTT	CASSPHNLRDTQYF
many	TRBD2	TRBJ2-3	TRBV24-1	TGTGCCACCAGTGTACCAGGGACTAGCGGAGAAGATACGCAGTATTTT	CATSVPGTSGEDTQYF
many	-	TRBJ2-3	TRBV3-1	TGTGCCAGCAGCCCCCTAACCCAGAGGGCCACAGATACGCAGTATTTT	CASSPLTQRATDTQYF
many	-	TRBJ1-4	TRBV12-3/TRBV12-4	TGTGCCAGCAGCCCGGCTAGACAGTCTAATGAAAAACTGTTTTTT	CASSPARQSNEKLFF
-	TRBD2	TRBJ2-5	TRBV5-6	TGTGCCAGCACCGGACTAGCGGGTGTACCTGGGGAGACCCAGTACTTC	CASTGLAGVPGETQYF
many	-	TRBJ1-2	TRBV6-1	TGTGCCAGCAGTGAGGCCGGGGCCGGTGTCGACTATGGCTACACCTTC	CASSEAGAGVDYGYTF
many	-	TRBJ1-4	TRBV7-9	TGTGCCAGCAGCTTAGGGGACGGCCCAATAAATGAAAAACTGTTTTTT	CASSLGDGPINEKLFF
many	-	TRBJ1-4	TRBV6-5	TGTGCCAGCAGTTACGGCAGAAGAAATGAAAAACTGTTTTTT	CASSYGRRNEKLFF
few	TRBD2	TRBJ2-1	TRBV6-1	TGTGCCATACGACCCCCTAGCGGGGACTACAATGAGCAGTTCTTC	CAIRPPSGDYNEQFF
-	-	TRBJ2-7	TRBV5-1	TGCGCCAGCAGCTTGGTACAGGGAGGAATCAACGAGCAGTACTTC	CASSLVQGGINEQYF
many	TRBD1	TRBJ1-2	TRBV12-3/TRBV12-4	TGTGCCAGCAGTGCGCCCGGACAGGGCAACTATGGCTACACCTTC	CASSAPGQGNYGYTF
many	-	TRBJ1-5	TRBV12-3/TRBV12-4	TGTGCCAGCAGTTTAAAACAGGGTGGGCAGCCCCAGCATTTT	CASSLKQGGQPQHF
many	TRBD2	TRBJ2-3	TRBV18	TGTGCCAGCTCACAATCCAGGACTAGTATCACGGATACGCAGTATTTT	CASSQSRTSITDTQYF
many	-	TRBJ2-1	TRBV5-1	TGCGCCAGCAGCGCTATGCCTACTCTATCCTACAATGAGCAGTTCTTC	CASSAMPTLSYNEQFF
many	-	TRBJ2-3	TRBV7-2	TGTGCCAGCAGCCCTAAGGCGGGGGCCGCAGATACGCAGTATTTT	CASSPKAGAADTQYF
many	-	TRBJ2-5	TRBV10-3	TGTGCCACCAGCACAGAGAGGGAAGAGACCCAGTACTTC	CATSTEREETQYF
many	-	TRBJ1-4	TRBV12-3/TRBV12-4	TGTGCCAGCAGCCGTACAGGGTTGGATGAAAAACTGTTTTTT	CASSRTGLDEKLFF
many	TRBD1	TRBJ1-2	TRBV24-1	TGTGCCACCAGTGATGGGGGAAATACAGGGGGCCAAGGCTACACCTTC	CATSDGGNTGGQGYTF
once	TRBD2	TRBJ2-3	TRBV18	TGTGCCAGCTCCCCCTTCCCTAGCGGGGGCGCCGGTGGCACAGATACGCAGTATTTT	CASSPFPSGGAGGTDTQYF
many	-	TRBJ1-1	TRBV7-9	TGTGCCAGCAGCTTATCTTATCTGGTGAACACTGAAGCTTTCTTT	CASSLSYLVNTEAFF
-	TRBD1	TRBJ1-4	TRBV5-1	TGCGCCAGCAGCCGGACAGGGCTGAATGAAAAACTGTTTTTT	CASSRTGLNEKLFF
many	-	TRBJ1-2	TRBV7-2	TGTGCCAGCAGCTTATCCGGGGGGTATGGCTACACCTTC	CASSLSGGYGYTF
many	-	TRBJ2-3	TRBV5-6	TGTGCCAGCAGTTTTGTAGGGTCTGCGGATACGCAGTATTTT	CASSFVGSADTQYF
many	-	TRBJ1-1	TRBV11-2	TGTGCCAGCAGCTGGGGGGGGGACACTGAAGCTTTCTTT	CASSWGGDTEAFF
many	-	TRBJ2-3	TRBV20-1	TGCAGTGCTGAATCCGACTTGAGCAGCACAGATACGCAGTATTTT	CSAESDLSSTDTQYF
many	-	TRBJ2-3	TRBV24-1	TGTGCCACCAGTGATTTGCTTGTGGCAGATACGCAGTATTTT	CATSDLLVADTQYF
many	-	TRBJ2-2	TRBV5-1	TGCGCCAGCAGCTTAAGGGAGTTACCGAACACCGGGGAGCTGTTTTTT	CASSLRELPNTGELFF
many	TRBD2	TRBJ2-3	TRBV5-6	TGTGCCAGCAGCTTGACCGGGGGGGCCCAAGATACGCAGTATTTT	CASSLTGGAQDTQYF
many	-	TRBJ2-2	TRBV5-1	TGCGCCAGCAGCTCAGGGACCACCGGGGAGCTGTTTTTT	CASSSGTTGELFF
-	TRBD1	TRBJ2-3	TRBV6-1	TGTGCCAGCAGCGGGACAGACACAGATACGCAGTATTTT	CASSGTDTDTQYF